This paragraph reports one TCR beta chain. The antigen remains unidentified. Peripheral blood CD8+ and CD4+ T cells were profiled by TCR beta sequencing. The TEMRA cells underwent FACS enrichment, while the CD8+ and CD4+ T cells underwent negative isolation. This CDR3 has 14 residues. Germline CDR1 is PRHDT and CDR2 is FYEKMQ (reference sequence). The V and J ends lost 4 bases and 5 bases respectively, with 14 bases between them. These data originate in a study of CD8 T cells in Susac syndrome. When the RNA was reverse transcribed, random hexamers were used with an input of 0.5 to 1 ug. Across 54 Vbeta and 13 Jbeta, immunoSEQ multiplex PCR amplified TCR beta CDR3. In TCRdb, the immunoSEQ multiplex PCR reads were re-called with MiXCR into one record per CDR3 protein. This sample has about 200,000 distinct CDR3 sequences, with about 94% found just once. The study, taken as a whole, reports: It was acknowledged by the study that relatively few individuals were included in its TCR sequencing and HLA analysis.

Sequencing was performed on CD8+ T cells from PBMCs. This chain connects TRBV13 to TRBJ1-1; a weak D match, TRBD1 (6 bases). The source of this sequence is a human donor with multiple sclerosis. The CDR3 DNA is TGTGCCAGCAGCTCCGAAGGACAGACGACTGAAGCTTTCTTT. It encodes CASSSEGQTTEAFF.